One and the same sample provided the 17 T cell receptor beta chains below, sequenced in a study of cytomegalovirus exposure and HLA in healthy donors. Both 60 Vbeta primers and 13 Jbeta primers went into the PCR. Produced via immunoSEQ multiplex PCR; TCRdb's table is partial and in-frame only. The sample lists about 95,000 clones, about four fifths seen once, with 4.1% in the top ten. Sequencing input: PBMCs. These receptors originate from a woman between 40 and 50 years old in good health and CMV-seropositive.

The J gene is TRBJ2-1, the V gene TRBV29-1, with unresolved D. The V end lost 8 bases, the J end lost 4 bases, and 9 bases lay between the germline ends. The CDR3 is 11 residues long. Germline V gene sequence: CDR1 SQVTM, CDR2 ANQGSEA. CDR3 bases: TGCAGCTATCTTCTGTACAATGAGCAGTTCTTC. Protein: CSYLLYNEQFF.

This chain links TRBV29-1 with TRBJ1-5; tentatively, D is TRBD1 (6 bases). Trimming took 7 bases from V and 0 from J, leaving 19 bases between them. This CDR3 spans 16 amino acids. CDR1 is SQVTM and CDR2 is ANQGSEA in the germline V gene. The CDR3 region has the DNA TGCAGCGGTCGACAGGTCTCTCCTTTTAGCAATCAGCCCCAGCATTTT. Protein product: CSGRQVSPFSNQPQHF. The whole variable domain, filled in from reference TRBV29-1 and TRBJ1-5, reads SAVISQKPSRDICQRGTSLTIQCQVDSQVTMMFWYRQQPGQSLTLIATANQGSEATYESGFVIDKFPISRPNLTFSTLTVSNMSPEDSSIYLCSGRQVSPFSNQPQHFGDGTRLSIL.

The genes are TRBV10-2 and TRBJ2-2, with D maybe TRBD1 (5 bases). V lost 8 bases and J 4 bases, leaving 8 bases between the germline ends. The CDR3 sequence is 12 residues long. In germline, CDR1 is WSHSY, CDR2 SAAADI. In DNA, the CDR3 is TGCGCCAGCCGGACACTCACCGGGGAGCTGTTTTTT. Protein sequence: CASRTLTGELFF.

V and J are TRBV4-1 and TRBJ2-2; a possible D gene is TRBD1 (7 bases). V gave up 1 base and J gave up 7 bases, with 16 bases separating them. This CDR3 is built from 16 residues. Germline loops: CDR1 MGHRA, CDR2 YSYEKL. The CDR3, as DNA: TGCGCCAGCAGCCAAGTTCTCAGGGGGGCAGTCGGGGAGCTGTTTTTT. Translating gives CASSQVLRGAVGELFF.

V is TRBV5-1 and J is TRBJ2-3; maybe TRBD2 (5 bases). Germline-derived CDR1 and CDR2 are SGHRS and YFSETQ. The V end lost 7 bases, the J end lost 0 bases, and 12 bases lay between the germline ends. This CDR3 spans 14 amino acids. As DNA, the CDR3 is TGCGCCAGCCAAAGCGGAACTAGCACAGATACGCAGTATTTT. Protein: CASQSGTSTDTQYF.

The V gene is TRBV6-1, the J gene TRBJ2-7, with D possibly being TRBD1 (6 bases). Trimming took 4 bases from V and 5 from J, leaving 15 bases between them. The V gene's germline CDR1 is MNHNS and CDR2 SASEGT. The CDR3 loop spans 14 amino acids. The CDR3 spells CASSATGPVDEQYF. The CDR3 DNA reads TGTGCCAGCAGTGCTACAGGGCCTGTCGACGAGCAGTACTTC.

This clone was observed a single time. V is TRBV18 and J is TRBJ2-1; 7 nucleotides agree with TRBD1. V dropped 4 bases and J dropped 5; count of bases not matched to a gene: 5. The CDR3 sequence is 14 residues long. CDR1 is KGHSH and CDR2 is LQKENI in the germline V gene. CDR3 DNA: TGTGCCAGCTCACAGGGACAGACCCACAATGAGCAGTTCTTC. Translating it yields CASSQGQTHNEQFF.

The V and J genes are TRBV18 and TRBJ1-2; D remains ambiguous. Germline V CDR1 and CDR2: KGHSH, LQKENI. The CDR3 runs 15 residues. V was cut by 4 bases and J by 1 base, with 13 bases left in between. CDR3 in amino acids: CASSLTNGDNYGYTF. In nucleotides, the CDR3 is TGTGCCAGCTCACTAACGAACGGGGATAACTATGGCTACACCTTC.

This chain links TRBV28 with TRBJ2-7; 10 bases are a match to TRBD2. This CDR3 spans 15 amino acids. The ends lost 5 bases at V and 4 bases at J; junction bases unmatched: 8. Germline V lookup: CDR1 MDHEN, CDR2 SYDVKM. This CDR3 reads CASSRLAGEGYEQYF. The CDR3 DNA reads TGTGCCAGCAGTCGCCTAGCGGGAGAAGGTTACGAGCAGTACTTC.

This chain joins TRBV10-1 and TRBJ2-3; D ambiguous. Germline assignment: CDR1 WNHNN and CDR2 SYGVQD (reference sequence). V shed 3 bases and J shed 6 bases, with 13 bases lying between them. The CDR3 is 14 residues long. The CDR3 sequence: CASSEAEVGDTQYF. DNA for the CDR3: TGCGCCAGCAGTGAAGCCGAGGTCGGGGATACGCAGTATTTT.

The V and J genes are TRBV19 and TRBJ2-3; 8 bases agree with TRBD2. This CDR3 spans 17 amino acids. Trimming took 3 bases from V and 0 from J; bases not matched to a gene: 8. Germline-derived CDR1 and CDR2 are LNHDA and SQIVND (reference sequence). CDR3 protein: CASSIRGSSGSTDTQYF. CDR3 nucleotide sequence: TGTGCCAGTAGTATTCGGGGTTCTAGCGGGAGCACAGATACGCAGTATTTT.

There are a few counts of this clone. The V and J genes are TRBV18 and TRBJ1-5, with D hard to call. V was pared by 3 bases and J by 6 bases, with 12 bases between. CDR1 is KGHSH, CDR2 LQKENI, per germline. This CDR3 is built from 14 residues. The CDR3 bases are TGTGCCAGCTCACCCGGCGGGCCGATTCAGCCCCAGCATTTT. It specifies CASSPGGPIQPQHF.

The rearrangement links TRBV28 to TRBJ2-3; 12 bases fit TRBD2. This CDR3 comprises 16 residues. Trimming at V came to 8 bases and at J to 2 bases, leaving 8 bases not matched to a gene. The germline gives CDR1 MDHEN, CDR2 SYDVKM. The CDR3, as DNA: TGTGCCAGCGGAACTAGCGGGAGGCACTACACAGATACGCAGTATTTT. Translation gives CASGTSGRHYTDTQYF.

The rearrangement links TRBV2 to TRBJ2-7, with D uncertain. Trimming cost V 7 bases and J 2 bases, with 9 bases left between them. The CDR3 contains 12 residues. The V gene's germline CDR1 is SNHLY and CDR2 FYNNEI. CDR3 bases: TGTGCCAGCAAATCCCTCCCCTACGAGCAGTACTTC. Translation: CASKSLPYEQYF.

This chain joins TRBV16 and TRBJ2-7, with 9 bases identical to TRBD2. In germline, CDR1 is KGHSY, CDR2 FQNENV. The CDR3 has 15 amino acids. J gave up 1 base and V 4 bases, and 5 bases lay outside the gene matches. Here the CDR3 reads CASSPAGGFSYEQYF. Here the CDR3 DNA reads TGTGCCAGCAGCCCCGCGGGAGGGTTTTCCTACGAGCAGTACTTC.

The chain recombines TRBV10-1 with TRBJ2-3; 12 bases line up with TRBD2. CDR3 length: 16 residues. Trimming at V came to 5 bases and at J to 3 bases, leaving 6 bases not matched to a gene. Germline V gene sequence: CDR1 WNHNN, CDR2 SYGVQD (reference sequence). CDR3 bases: TGCGCCAGCAGTTCGACTAGCGGGAGTATAACAGATACGCAGTATTTT. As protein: CASSSTSGSITDTQYF.

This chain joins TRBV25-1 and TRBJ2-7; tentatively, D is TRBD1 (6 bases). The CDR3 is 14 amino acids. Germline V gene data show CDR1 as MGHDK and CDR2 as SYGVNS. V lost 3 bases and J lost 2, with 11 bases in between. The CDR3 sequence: CASSDSGVTYEQYF. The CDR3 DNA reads TGTGCCAGCAGTGATTCAGGGGTTACCTACGAGCAGTACTTC.